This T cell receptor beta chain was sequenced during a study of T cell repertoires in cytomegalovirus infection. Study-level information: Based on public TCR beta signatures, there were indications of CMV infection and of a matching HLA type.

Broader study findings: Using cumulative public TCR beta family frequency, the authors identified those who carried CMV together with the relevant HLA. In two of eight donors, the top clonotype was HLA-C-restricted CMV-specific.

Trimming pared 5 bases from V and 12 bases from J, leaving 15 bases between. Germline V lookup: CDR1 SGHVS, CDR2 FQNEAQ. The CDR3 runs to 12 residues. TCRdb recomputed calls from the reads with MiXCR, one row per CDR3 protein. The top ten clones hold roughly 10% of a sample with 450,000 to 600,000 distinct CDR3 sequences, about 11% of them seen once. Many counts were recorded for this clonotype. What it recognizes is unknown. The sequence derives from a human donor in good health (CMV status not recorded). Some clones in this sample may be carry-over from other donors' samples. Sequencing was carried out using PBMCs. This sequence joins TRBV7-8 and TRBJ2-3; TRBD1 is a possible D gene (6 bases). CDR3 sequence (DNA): TGTGCCAGCAGCGTGAAGGGGACACTTCAGTATTTT. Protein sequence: CASSVKGTLQYF.